The entry below gives a single T cell receptor beta chain sequence along with its context. The entry originates in a study of blood T cell repertoires in COVID-19. About the research overall: Material from acute and convalescent COVID-19 was sourced from the United States, Italy and Spain. T cells, B-cell-depleted T cells, or PBMCs provided the cDNA or gDNA that served as material.

Germline CDR1 SGHDT, CDR2 YYEEEE. This CDR3 comprises 18 residues. V lost 4 bases, J lost 3 bases, and 11 bases stayed unmatched. Original handling: The assay estimated nucleated cells by amplifying reference gene primers. Clones were read by immunoSEQ multiplex PCR, and TCRdb kept only the in-frame ones, dropping some. The V and J calls and the clone size are those of that table, but D and trimming were determined from the DNA. The sample contains around 210,000 clones, 80% of which appear only once. Sequencing was carried out using peripheral blood. The chain employs TRBV5-6 and TRBJ2-1, with TRBD2 identical over 12 bases. The sequence came from a woman aged 70-85 years with acute or convalescent COVID-19. The CDR3 nucleotides are TGTGCCAGCAGCCGTTCCCGACTAGCGGGGGCCCTCTACAATGAGCAGTTCTTC. Its protein product is CASSRSRLAGALYNEQFF.